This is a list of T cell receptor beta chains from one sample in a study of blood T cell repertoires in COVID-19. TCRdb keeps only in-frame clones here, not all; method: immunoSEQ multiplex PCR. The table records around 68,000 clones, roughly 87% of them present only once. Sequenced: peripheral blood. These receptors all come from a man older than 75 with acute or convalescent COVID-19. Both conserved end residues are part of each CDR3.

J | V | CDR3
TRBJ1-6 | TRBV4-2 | CASSQPRRLEALHF
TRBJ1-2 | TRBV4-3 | CASSPPGQGAGGYTF
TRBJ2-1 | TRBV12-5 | CASGLSLSGSSYNEQFF
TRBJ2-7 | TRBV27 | CASSPVAGGVSYEQYF
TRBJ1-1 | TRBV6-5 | CASTRQGGNTEAFF
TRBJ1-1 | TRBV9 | CASSRDTNTEAFF
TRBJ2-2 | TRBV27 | CASSLEGAHNTGELFF
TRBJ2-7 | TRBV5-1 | CASSLEGTAYEQYF
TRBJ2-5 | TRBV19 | CASSDPPGQGAQKTQYF
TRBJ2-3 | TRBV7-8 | CASSLRVAGYTDTQYF
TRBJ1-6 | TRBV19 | CASSIGPGSNSPLHF
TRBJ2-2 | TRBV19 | CASSSGQIPGELFF
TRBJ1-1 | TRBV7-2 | CASSSPSGLNTEAFF
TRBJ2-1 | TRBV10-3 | CAIRELAGVNEQFF
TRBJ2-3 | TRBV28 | CASSLIGQGQDTQYF
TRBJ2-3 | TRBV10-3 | CAISEFRQGGKDTQYF
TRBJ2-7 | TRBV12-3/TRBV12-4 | CASSFPQGYEQYF
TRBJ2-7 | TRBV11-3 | CASRPTSGRPDEQYF
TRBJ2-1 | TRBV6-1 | CASSEGSGGEQFF
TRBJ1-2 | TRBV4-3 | CASSQVPRRGYTF
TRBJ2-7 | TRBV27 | CASSPRAGTGSYEQYF
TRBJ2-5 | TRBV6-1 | CASSERSSGRPRETQYF
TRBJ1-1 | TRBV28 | CASSLGGGGTEAFF
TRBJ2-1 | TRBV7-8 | CASSRLDYEQFF
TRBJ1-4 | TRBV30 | CAWSLAGTEEKLFF
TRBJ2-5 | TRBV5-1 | CASSFGGVEETQYF
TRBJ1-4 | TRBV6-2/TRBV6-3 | CASSPGRRREKLFF
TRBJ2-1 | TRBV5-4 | CASSGPTPSGRASDEQFF
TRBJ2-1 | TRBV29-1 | CSVVHAAFDRNNEQFF
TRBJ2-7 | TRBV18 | CASSLSGSSHEQYF
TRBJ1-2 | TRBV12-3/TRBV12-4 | CASSLLDYGYTF
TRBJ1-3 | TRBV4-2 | CASSQDRSRSGNTIYF
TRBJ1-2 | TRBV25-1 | CASSEWAQYGYTF
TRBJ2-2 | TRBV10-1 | CASRPPPGLGNTGELFF
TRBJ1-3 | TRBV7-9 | CALEAGGNTIYF
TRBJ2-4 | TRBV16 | CASSQFSGAKNIQYF
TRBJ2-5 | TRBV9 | CASSLGLAKETQYF
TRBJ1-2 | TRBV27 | CASSLRTGSNYGYTF
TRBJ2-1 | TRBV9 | CASSTGTGAAEQFF
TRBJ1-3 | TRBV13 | CASSYNTGTGWTFSGNTIYF